The 29 T cell receptor beta chains listed next were all sequenced from one sample in a study of technical replicates of blood from several donors. Profiling relied on immunoSEQ multiplex PCR, and the TCRdb table lists in-frame clones only, not all of them. This sample has 55,000 to 80,000 clones, with approximately 92% found just once. Sequencing input: T cells isolated from PBMCs. The receptors derive from a human donor in good health.

V is TRBV5-1 and J is TRBJ2-1; 12 positions match TRBD2. The V segment lost 4 bases and the J segment 7 bases; nucleotides outside the gene matches: 3. Germline CDR1 and CDR2: SGHRS and YFSETQ. The CDR3 sequence is 14 residues long. CDR3 residues: CASSLTSGRNEQFF. CDR3 sequence (DNA): TGCGCCAGCAGCCTAACTAGCGGGAGGAATGAGCAGTTCTTC.

V gene TRBV7-3 combines with J gene TRBJ2-2; D gene ambiguous. CDR1 and CDR2 (germline): SGHTA, FQGTGA. This CDR3 is 17 amino acids long. V gave up 3 bases and J gave up 1 base, with 15 bases separating them. The CDR3 here is CASSFLPLGGNTGELFF. The CDR3 DNA reads as TGTGCCAGCAGCTTTCTCCCCCTTGGCGGGAACACCGGGGAGCTGTTTTTT.

The chain joins TRBV9 to TRBJ2-1, with 7 positions matching TRBD2. The CDR3 extends over 16 amino acids. V shed 0 bases and J 2 bases; nucleotides not matched to a gene: 5. The germline CDR1 and CDR2 sequences are SGDLS and YYNGEE. DNA for the CDR3: TGTGCCAGCAGCGTAGAGGCGGGAGTGGCCTACAATGAGCAGTTCTTC. Protein: CASSVEAGVAYNEQFF.

The J gene is TRBJ2-1, the V gene TRBV5-1; 7 nucleotides line up with TRBD2. The CDR3 length is 15 residues. V shed 1 base, J shed 6 bases, and the junction held 7 bases outside the gene matches. Looked up from germline, CDR1 is SGHRS and CDR2 is YFSETQ. The CDR3 DNA reads TGCGCCAGCAGCTTGCAGGGAGGGTACGGCAATGAGCAGTTCTTC. Translated, it gives CASSLQGGYGNEQFF.

This clone was observed a single time. V and J are TRBV19 and TRBJ2-2; D unresolved. The V end lost 0 bases, the J end lost 4 bases, and 6 bases lay between the germline ends. This CDR3 has 14 residues. Germline loops: CDR1 LNHDA, CDR2 SQIVND (reference sequence). As DNA, the CDR3 is TGTGCCAGTAGTATAGAGGCGGTCACCGGGGAGCTGTTTTTT. Its protein product is CASSIEAVTGELFF.

This clone came up once. The V call is TRBV4-3, the J call TRBJ1-4; no firm D call. CDR1 and CDR2 from the germline V gene are LGHNA and YSLEER. The CDR3 consists of 16 residues. V lost 3 bases to trimming and J lost 7 bases, with 18 bases between them. DNA of the CDR3: TGCGCCAGCAGCCACCGAGCCCGCTCCTGGGCTGAAAAACTGTTTTTT. This translates into CASSHRARSWAEKLFF.

The V call is TRBV6-5, the J call TRBJ1-2; TRBD1 agrees at 11 bases. The CDR3 covers 14 residues. The germline V gene has CDR1 MNHEY and CDR2 SVGAGI. The junction had 9 bases not matched to a gene; V was cut back by 9 bases and J by 6 bases. The CDR3 region is CASRTGGSGDGYTF. CDR3 in DNA: TGTGCCAGTCGGACAGGGGGCTCCGGGGATGGCTACACCTTC.

The chain employs TRBV15 and TRBJ2-5; D is perhaps TRBD2 (6 bases). Germline V gene data show CDR1 as LNHNV and CDR2 as YYDKDF (reference sequence). CDR3 length equals 14 residues. The V end was cut by 5 bases, the J end by 5 bases, with 15 bases between. CDR3 sequence (DNA): TGTGCCACCAGCGTTCCGAGCGGGCTTGAGACCCAGTACTTC. This gives the protein CATSVPSGLETQYF.

This clone was seen just once. The CDR3 sequence is CASSVSTSGGIGIQYF. The CDR3 DNA reads as TGTGCCAGTAGTGTATCGACTAGCGGGGGGATTGGGATTCAGTACTTC. This rearrangement joins TRBV19 to TRBJ2-4; 13 bases match TRBD2. This CDR3 region has 16 residues. Germline CDR1 reads LNHDA; CDR2 reads SQIVND (reference sequence). Germline trimming cut 5 bases from V and 10 bases from J; bases unmatched to any gene: 11. The whole variable domain, remainder taken from reference TRBV19 and TRBJ2-4, is DGGITQSPKYLFRKEGQNVTLSCEQNLNHDAMYWYRQDPGQGLRLIYYSQIVNDFQKGDIAEGYSVSREKKESFPLTVTSAQKNPTAFYLCASSVSTSGGIGIQYFGAGTRLSVL.

The CDR3 sequence is CSVNRGGNTEAFF. The CDR3 DNA reads as TGCAGCGTTAACAGGGGTGGGAACACTGAAGCTTTCTTT. V usage is TRBV29-1 and J usage is TRBJ1-1, with 7 bases identical to TRBD1. J gave up 1 base and V 5 bases, and 4 bases lay outside the gene matches. The CDR3 spans 13 residues. Germline V gene sequence: CDR1 SQVTM, CDR2 ANQGSEA.

This sequence joins TRBV6-5 and TRBJ2-1, with unresolved D. Germline V gene data show CDR1 as MNHEY and CDR2 as SVGAGI. The V end lost 3 bases, the J end lost 0 bases, and 6 bases lay between the germline ends. The CDR3 loop spans 14 amino acids. In DNA, the CDR3 is TGTGCCAGCAGTTATAGTGCCTCCTACAATGAGCAGTTCTTC. Protein product: CASSYSASYNEQFF.

This sequence joins TRBV2 and TRBJ2-3; D is possibly TRBD2 (5 bases). There are 13 residues in the CDR3. V dropped 6 bases and J dropped 2 bases, with 9 bases sitting between them. Per the germline V gene, CDR1 is SNHLY and CDR2 is FYNNEI. The CDR3 here is CASRAADTDTQYF. The CDR3 bases are TGTGCCAGCAGGGCAGCGGACACAGATACGCAGTATTTT.

The rearrangement uses TRBV5-8 and TRBJ1-2; D unresolved. V gave up 0 bases and J gave up 4 bases, with 10 bases separating them. The CDR3 is made up of 14 amino acids. CDR1 is SGHTS and CDR2 is YDEGEE in the germline V gene. CDR3 in amino acids: CASSLDAGGYGYTF. The CDR3 DNA reads as TGTGCCAGCAGCTTGGATGCGGGTGGCTATGGCTACACCTTC.

CDR3 loop: CAWRTSGRAYEQYF. CDR3 bases: TGTGCCTGGAGGACTAGCGGGAGGGCCTACGAGCAGTACTTC. The genes are TRBV30 and TRBJ2-7, with 14 bases identical to TRBD2. The ends lost 3 bases at V and 2 bases at J; junction bases unmatched: 0. The CDR3 is 14 amino acids. CDR1 is GTSNPN and CDR2 is SVGIG in the germline V gene (reference sequence).

J is TRBJ2-5 and V is TRBV10-3, with D possibly matching TRBD2 (6 bases). V shed 5 bases and J shed 4 bases, with 11 bases lying between them. CDR1 is ENHRY and CDR2 is SYGVKD in the germline V gene. This CDR3 has 13 residues. CDR3 bases: TGTGCCATCAGTATCCGAGCGGGAGAGACCCAGTACTTC. The encoded protein is CAISIRAGETQYF.

The chain links TRBV29-1 to TRBJ1-4, with D possibly matching TRBD1 (5 bases). V lost 0 bases to trimming and J lost 0 bases, with 5 bases between them. The CDR3 spans 14 residues. CDR1 and CDR2 from the germline V gene are SQVTM and ANQGSEA. The CDR3 nucleotides are TGCAGCGTTGAAGAGGGGCCAACTAATGAAAAACTGTTTTTT. It yields the protein CSVEEGPTNEKLFF.

V and J are TRBV7-2 and TRBJ2-7; no clear D gene. Germline lookup yields CDR1 SGHTA and CDR2 FQGNSA. The V gene lost 5 bases and the J gene lost 4 bases, with 12 bases spanning the gap. The CDR3 runs to 13 residues. The CDR3 DNA sequence: TGTGCCAGCAGCCCAAACACCCCTTACGAGCAGTACTTC. Translated: CASSPNTPYEQYF. Filled out from reference TRBV7-2 and TRBJ2-7, the complete variable domain reads GAGVSQSPSNKVTEKGKDVELRCDPISGHTALYWYRQSLGQGLEFLIYFQGNSAPDKSGLPSDRFSAERTGGSVSTLTIQRTQQEDSAVYLCASSPNTPYEQYFGPGTRLTVT.

The rearrangement joins TRBV6-6 to TRBJ2-3; 7 nucleotides agree with TRBD1. Germline loops: CDR1 MNHNY, CDR2 SVGAGI (reference sequence). The CDR3 has 12 residues. Unmatched junction bases numbered 2, after V lost 6 bases and J lost 5 bases. CDR3 DNA sequence: TGTGCCAGCAGAGACAGGGTAGATACGCAGTATTTT. This sequence encodes CASRDRVDTQYF.

The V gene is TRBV27, the J gene TRBJ2-7; D is undetermined. This CDR3 has 13 amino acids. The germline V gene has CDR1 MNHEY and CDR2 SMNVEV (reference sequence). V lost 0 bases and J 7 bases, leaving 10 bases between the germline ends. CDR3 coding DNA: TGTGCCAGCAGTTTATCGATAACAGCTGAGCAGTACTTC. Translation: CASSLSITAEQYF.

The CDR3 bases are TGCGCCAGCAGCCCTATCCCAGGGGCGAGTCACACTGAAGCTTTCTTT. Translation: CASSPIPGASHTEAFF. This rearrangement joins TRBV5-1 to TRBJ1-1, with D perhaps TRBD1 (6 bases). Trimming took 4 bases from V and 3 from J, leaving 19 bases between them. This CDR3 has 16 residues. Per germline, CDR1 SGHRS and CDR2 YFSETQ.

This clone was seen once. The chain has TRBV29-1 and TRBJ1-4, with 7 bases identical to TRBD1. Germline V lookup: CDR1 SQVTM, CDR2 ANQGSEA. CDR3 length: 13 residues. J lost 4 bases, V lost 7 bases, and 6 bases had no gene match. The CDR3 reads CSATGTDNEKLFF. CDR3 DNA sequence: TGCAGCGCGACCGGGACAGATAATGAAAAACTGTTTTTT.

The sample holds one count of this clone. The CDR3 region is CASSWPSGSGANVLTF. The CDR3 bases are TGTGCCAGCAGCTGGCCTAGCGGGAGCGGGGCCAACGTCCTGACTTTC. V gene TRBV7-9 combines with J gene TRBJ2-6, with TRBD2 identical over 10 bases. CDR1 SEHNR and CDR2 FQNEAQ come from the germline V gene (reference sequence). The CDR3 spans 16 residues. The trim removed 4 bases at V and 4 bases at J, leaving 4 bases unmatched.

V is TRBV27 and J is TRBJ2-2; D might be TRBD1 (6 bases). Germline V gene data show CDR1 as MNHEY and CDR2 as SMNVEV (reference sequence). V dropped 1 base and J dropped 6 bases, with 12 bases sitting between them. This CDR3 comprises 15 residues. CDR3 loop: CASSLFVRGSGELFF. CDR3 nucleotide sequence: TGTGCCAGCAGTTTATTTGTCAGGGGCTCCGGGGAGCTGTTTTTT.

V usage is TRBV18 and J usage is TRBJ1-3, with D possibly TRBD1 on 5 matching bases. This CDR3 is 16 amino acids long. In germline, CDR1 is KGHSH, CDR2 LQKENI. V was pared by 6 bases and J by 12 bases, with 27 bases between. The CDR3 DNA is TGTGCCAGCTCCCCCGGACGGACAACCAGCGGGGTCGGCATATATTTT. This translates into CASSPGRTTSGVGIYF.

The V gene is TRBV9, the J gene TRBJ1-4; tentative D call: TRBD1 (5 bases). Germline V lookup: CDR1 SGDLS, CDR2 YYNGEE. The CDR3 has 14 residues. V was shortened by 3 bases and J by 7 bases, with 13 bases between the two germline ends. CDR3 region: CASSGTPVGEKLFF. The CDR3 region has the DNA TGTGCCAGCAGCGGGACACCCGTCGGTGAAAAACTGTTTTTT.

The CDR3 DNA follows: TGTGCTAGTGGTTTGGACAGGAGATACGAGCAGTACTTC. Its protein product is CASGLDRRYEQYF. V gene TRBV12-5 combines with J gene TRBJ2-7; the D gene is possibly TRBD1 (5 bases). There are 13 residues in the CDR3. V was clipped by 1 base and J by 4 bases, with 8 bases between them. CDR1 LGHNT and CDR2 FRNRAP come from the germline V gene.

The chain couples TRBV6-6 to TRBJ2-1; D possibly corresponds to TRBD2 (5 bases). Trimming stripped 2 bases from V and 3 bases from J, with 11 bases between. The V gene's germline CDR1 is MNHNY and CDR2 SVGAGI (reference sequence). The CDR3 extends over 15 amino acids. CDR3: CASSYRGQRYNEQFF. CDR3 DNA: TGTGCCAGCAGTTACCGAGGGCAGCGCTACAATGAGCAGTTCTTC.

The chain recombines TRBV2 with TRBJ2-3; D may be TRBD2 (5 bases). The V gene's germline CDR1 is SNHLY and CDR2 FYNNEI. Trimming shortened V by 4 bases and J by 4 bases, and 9 bases separated the two germline ends. The CDR3 consists of 13 residues. The DNA for the CDR3 is TGTGCCAGCAGTGTTGAACTAGCAGATACGCAGTATTTT. Translation: CASSVELADTQYF.

The chain joins TRBV27 to TRBJ2-7; 11 bases align to TRBD2. From germline, CDR1 is MNHEY and CDR2 SMNVEV (reference sequence). The ends lost 4 bases at V and 2 bases at J; junction bases unmatched: 10. The CDR3 is 17 amino acids. CDR3 protein: CASSSPGLADAPYEQYF. In DNA form, the CDR3 reads TGTGCCAGCAGTTCTCCGGGACTAGCGGACGCACCCTACGAGCAGTACTTC.